This is a list of T cell receptor beta chains from one sample in a study of blood T cell repertoires in COVID-19. TCRdb's table, derived via immunoSEQ multiplex PCR, lists solely in-frame clones and lacks some. The table lists 200,000 to 250,000 clones, 87% of them singletons. Sequenced input: PBMCs or T cells enriched from blood (not recorded which). These receptors came from a woman in her thirties with acute COVID-19. Each CDR3 is given with its conserved first and last residue.

TRBV5-1,TRBJ1-6,CASSLEDQVLSPLHF
TRBV6-5,TRBJ1-1,CASSYSWASGTEAFF
TRBV6-5,TRBJ1-4,CASSSGALREKLFF
TRBV7-2,TRBJ1-5,CGSAGYSNQPQHF
TRBV19,TRBJ2-3,CASSIGTGASTDTQYF
TRBV7-9,TRBJ1-2,CASSFEQGAYYGYTF
TRBV5-1,TRBJ1-2,CASSSGNGYTF
TRBV6-5,TRBJ1-2,CASVRQGATYGYTF
TRBV6-6,TRBJ1-5,CASSPGEGNQPQHF
TRBV19,TRBJ2-7,CASSLATGVTYEQYF
TRBV11-2,TRBJ2-2,CASSLAPGTGGPFSGELFF
TRBV20-1,TRBJ2-1,CSASDSPQGFNEQFF
TRBV4-3,TRBJ2-7,CASSHGTSGGGYEQYF
TRBV11-3,TRBJ2-7,CASSLDTGSSYEQYF
TRBV7-9,TRBJ2-4,CASSGFAGTLGGDKNIQYF
TRBV5-1,TRBJ1-2,CASSQEGAGPNYGYTF
TRBV7-2,TRBJ2-1,CASSDHPGGNDEQFF
TRBV11-2,TRBJ2-7,CASSLYLLSSYEQYF
TRBV2,TRBJ1-6,CASSPDRGIRYNSPLHF
TRBV10-2,TRBJ1-2,CASSSGQFLGYTF
TRBV7-2,TRBJ2-3,CASSSRTRTDTQYF
TRBV6-5,TRBJ2-6,CASRTVSGANVLTF
TRBV2,TRBJ1-2,CASNNRDTNYGYTF
TRBV5-1,TRBJ1-1,CASSFGASSTEAFF
TRBV3-1/TRBV3-2,TRBJ1-5,CASSQDFRGGQPQHF
TRBV4-1,TRBJ2-3,CASSQVRTGRSLTDTQYF
TRBV5-1,TRBJ1-6,CASSEGLSYSPLHF
TRBV7-9,TRBJ2-7,CASSPLGGVAGEQYF
TRBV28,TRBJ1-2,CASSLPWRPQSGYTF
TRBV2,TRBJ2-1,CATPGNNEQFF
TRBV28,TRBJ2-5,CASTTSGLTTQGGKETQYF
TRBV5-4,TRBJ2-7,CASSYLREPYEQYF
TRBV2,TRBJ1-5,CASSEGQAYNQPQHF
TRBV4-1,TRBJ1-5,CASSQHNNVNQPQHF
TRBV2,TRBJ2-1,CASSEGTRAYNEQFF
TRBV9,TRBJ2-7,CASSLGGGPYEQYF
TRBV2,TRBJ2-7,CASRRLSDYEQYF
TRBV11-2,TRBJ2-7,CASSLGGRETYEQYF
TRBV7-2,TRBJ1-1,CASSLGGHMNTEAFF
TRBV7-9,TRBJ2-7,CASRDRAYEQYF